Detailed here is one T cell receptor beta chain. As yet, its antigen is unknown. Libraries were prepared by immunoSEQ multiplex PCR; TCRdb keeps only in-frame clonotypes and omits some of them. Of about 820,000 clones listed, 85% to 95% are singletons. The data derive from a study of shared clonotypes between healthy human individuals. Study findings and constraints: Memory subsets generally showed smaller estimated richness than naive subsets did.

Trimming removed 8 bases from V and 5 bases from J, with 7 bases in between. The length of the CDR3 is 11 residues. The germline V gene encodes CDR1 LGHNT and CDR2 FRNRAP. Naive CD8 populations comprised CD45RO-negative cells positively selected for CCR7, excluding terminally differentiated effector memory CD45RA+ cells. The sequencing input was naive CD8+ T cells sorted from blood. V gene TRBV12-5 combines with J gene TRBJ2-1; the D is unclear. The origin of this receptor is a man aged 25-40 years in good health. The CDR3 nucleotides read TGTGCTAGTACTGGTGACAATGAGCAGTTCTTC. Translated, it gives CASTGDNEQFF.